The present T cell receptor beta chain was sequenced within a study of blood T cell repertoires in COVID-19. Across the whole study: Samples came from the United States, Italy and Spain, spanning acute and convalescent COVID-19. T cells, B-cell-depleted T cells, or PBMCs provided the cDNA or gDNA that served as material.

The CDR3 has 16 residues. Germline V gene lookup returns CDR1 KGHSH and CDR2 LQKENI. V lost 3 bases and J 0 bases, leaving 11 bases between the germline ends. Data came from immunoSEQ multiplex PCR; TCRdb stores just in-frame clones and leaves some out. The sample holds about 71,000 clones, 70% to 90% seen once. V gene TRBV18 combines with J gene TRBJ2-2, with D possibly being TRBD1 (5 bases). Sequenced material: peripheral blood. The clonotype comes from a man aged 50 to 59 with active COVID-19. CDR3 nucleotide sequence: TGTGCCAGCTCACCCCTAATGACAGCGAACACCGGGGAGCTGTTTTTT. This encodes CASSPLMTANTGELFF.